These T cell receptor beta chains were read from a single sample in a study of T-cell memory formation after mild COVID-19. In TCRdb, the 5' RACE reads were re-called with MiXCR into one record per CDR3 protein. This table has about 320,000 distinct CDR3 sequences, roughly an eighth appearing once. Sequencing was done on a sample of PBMCs or a T cell subset sorted from them (not recorded which). All receptors come from a young man who had mild COVID-19 (a few samples of this study predate the infection). Cell type and time point are not known. Both conserved end residues are part of each CDR3. D genes are given only for firm matches. Size is omitted from some rows. Given values are once, few, many or a class for expanded clones.

j_call: TRBJ2-3; d_call: .; v_call: TRBV9; clone_size: few; cdr3_aa: CASSPRFVSPLRGDTQYF; cdr3_nt: TGTGCCAGCAGCCCCCGATTTGTGAGCCCTTTGAGGGGAGATACGCAGTATTTT
j_call: TRBJ1-2; d_call: .; v_call: TRBV4-3; clone_size: few; cdr3_aa: CASSQDGTPWGYTF; cdr3_nt: TGCGCCAGCAGCCAAGATGGTACCCCGTGGGGCTACACCTTC
j_call: TRBJ2-1; d_call: .; v_call: TRBV7-2; clone_size: .; cdr3_aa: CASLLALTGYNEQFF; cdr3_nt: TGTGCCAGCCTCCTAGCCCTCACGGGCTACAATGAGCAGTTCTTC
j_call: TRBJ2-4; d_call: TRBD2; v_call: TRBV7-9; clone_size: .; cdr3_aa: CASSWGLAGDKNIQYF; cdr3_nt: TGTGCCAGCAGCTGGGGACTAGCGGGGGACAAAAACATTCAGTACTTC
j_call: TRBJ1-5; d_call: TRBD1; v_call: TRBV28; clone_size: few; cdr3_aa: CASSGADRQNQPQHF; cdr3_nt: TGTGCCAGCAGCGGGGCGGACAGGCAAAATCAGCCCCAGCATTTT
j_call: TRBJ1-2; d_call: TRBD1; v_call: TRBV5-6; clone_size: few; cdr3_aa: CASSERQGAVYGYTF; cdr3_nt: TGTGCCAGCAGCGAACGACAGGGGGCCGTCTATGGCTACACCTTC
j_call: TRBJ2-1; d_call: .; v_call: TRBV11-2; clone_size: few; cdr3_aa: CASSLDDGNEQFF; cdr3_nt: TGTGCCAGCAGCTTAGATGACGGGAATGAGCAGTTCTTC
j_call: TRBJ1-4; d_call: .; v_call: TRBV5-6; clone_size: .; cdr3_aa: CASSVAGPKEKLFF; cdr3_nt: TGTGCCAGCAGCGTGGCAGGACCTAAGGAAAAACTGTTTTTT
j_call: TRBJ2-5; d_call: .; v_call: TRBV4-1; clone_size: .; cdr3_aa: CASSQDQTEETQHF; cdr3_nt: TGCGCCAGCAGCCAAGACCAGACAGAAGAGACCCAGCACTTC
j_call: TRBJ2-1; d_call: TRBD2; v_call: TRBV5-1; clone_size: many; cdr3_aa: CASSLTRELAGENNEQFF; cdr3_nt: TGCGCCAGCAGCTTGACACGGGAACTAGCGGGGGAGAACAATGAGCAGTTCTTC